The clone carrying this TCR beta chain was detected a few times. What it binds is not known. These data belong to a study of identical twins. Notes on the study in general: Cord blood beta clonotypes present at high abundance carried fewer insertions; no such pattern appeared in memory repertoires.

Germline V lookup: CDR1 MNHEY, CDR2 SVGAGI. This CDR3 is built from 16 residues. With V trimmed by 4 bases and J by 7 bases, 14 bases remained unmatched. TCRdb used MiXCR to reprocess the 5' RACE reads, holding one entry per CDR3 protein. Of under 350,000 distinct CDR3 sequences listed, nearly 9.5% were seen once; the top ten hold approximately 6.6%. These sequences were also reported in another study, on yellow fever vaccine responses in identical twins.

The sample was CD8+ T cells sorted from blood. The origin of this receptor is a woman under 30 in good health. The gene calls are TRBV6-5 and TRBJ2-5; 8 bases fit TRBD1. This chain's CDR3 is CASSSDRAGRMGTQYF. Here the CDR3 DNA reads TGTGCCAGCAGTTCGGACAGGGCCGGACGAATGGGGACCCAGTACTTC.